The source of this T cell receptor beta chain is a study of OX40 agonist ivuxolimab in advanced cancers. On the study more broadly: A mean age of around 63 years, range roughly 23 to 85, was recorded, and approximately 79% were male. Prior checkpoint blockade (anti-PD-1, anti-PD-L1 or anti-CTLA-4) was permitted; roughly 40% had it.

TCRdb's table, derived via immunoSEQ multiplex PCR, lists solely in-frame clones and lacks some. The data contain 70,000 to 80,000 clones, 80% to 95% of them singletons. Findings and caveats of the study: On average, a greater number of expanded clones characterised CD8+ T cells relative to CD4+. There was clonal expansion of CD4+ and CD8+ blood T cells by week 6 at 0.1 to 3.0 mg/kg.

A remark on this clone: The antigen remains unidentified.

Germline CDR1 MNHEY, CDR2 SMNVEV (reference sequence). After removal of 3 bases from V and 5 bases from J, the junction contained 6 bases not matched to a gene. CDR3 length equals 15 residues. The receptor was derived from an adult with an advanced solid tumor such as melanoma, head and neck, liver or kidney cancer. The sample here was CD4+ or CD8+ T cells sorted from blood, taken in a trial of the OX40 agonist ivuxolimab. This sequence joins TRBV27 and TRBJ2-3; 9 bases agree with TRBD1. The CDR3 loop is CASSFSGTGIDTQYF. The DNA for the CDR3 is TGTGCCAGCAGTTTCTCCGGGACAGGGATAGATACGCAGTATTTT.